Listed below are T cell receptor beta chains from one sample, sequenced in a study of cytomegalovirus exposure and HLA in healthy donors. This table comes from immunoSEQ multiplex PCR, and its TCRdb copy is limited to in-frame clones, with some not included. The table lists 200,000 to 250,000 clones, around 86% of them singletons. Material: PBMCs. The receptors were sampled from a woman aged 18-30 years in good health and CMV-seropositive. Each CDR3 is given with its conserved first and last residue. D genes are given only for firm matches. For some rows the clone size is stated as once, few or many, or as a class when expanded; others skip it.

abundance | j_gene | d_gene | v_gene | CDR3aa | CDR3nt
. | TRBJ1-1 | . | TRBV27 | CASIPPGRDTEAFF | TGTGCCAGCATCCCACCAGGCAGGGACACTGAAGCTTTCTTT
. | TRBJ1-1 | . | TRBV5-6 | CASHRQGMNTEAFF | TGTGCCAGCCATCGGCAGGGGATGAACACTGAAGCTTTCTTT
. | TRBJ1-5 | TRBD1 | TRBV6-4 | CASSGTGRNQPQHF | TGTGCCAGCAGTGGGACAGGGCGCAATCAGCCCCAGCATTTT
. | TRBJ2-7 | TRBD2 | TRBV5-4 | CASSLGAGGTYEQYF | TGTGCCAGCAGCTTGGGAGCGGGAGGGACCTACGAGCAGTACTTC
. | TRBJ2-1 | TRBD2 | TRBV27 | CASSFSSGMSSYNEQFF | TGTGCCAGCAGTTTCTCTAGCGGGATGAGCTCCTACAATGAGCAGTTCTTC
. | TRBJ1-4 | TRBD1 | TRBV30 | CAWSVPGGLNEKLFF | TGTGCCTGGAGTGTACCAGGGGGACTTAATGAAAAACTGTTTTTT
. | TRBJ1-2 | . | TRBV5-1 | CASSLEAGPNYGYTF | TGCGCCAGCAGCTTGGAGGCGGGCCCTAACTATGGCTACACCTTC
. | TRBJ2-1 | . | TRBV5-4 | CASSFAADSLLYNEQFF | TGTGCCAGCAGCTTTGCGGCCGACTCCTTATTATACAATGAGCAGTTCTTC
. | TRBJ1-4 | . | TRBV5-1 | CASSLRGTNEKLFF | TGCGCCAGCAGCTTGAGAGGGACTAATGAAAAACTGTTTTTT
few | TRBJ1-2 | . | TRBV5-1 | CASYEGALYGYTF | TGCGCCAGCTATGAGGGAGCGCTCTATGGCTACACCTTC
once | TRBJ1-1 | TRBD1 | TRBV6-1 | CASSEAGGQGFWNTEAFF | TGTGCCAGCAGTGAAGCAGGGGGACAGGGGTTCTGGAACACTGAAGCTTTCTTT
once | TRBJ1-1 | . | TRBV7-9 | CASSLDGATEAFF | TGTGCCAGCAGCTTAGATGGGGCGACTGAAGCTTTCTTT
few | TRBJ1-2 | TRBD1 | TRBV7-9 | CASNLGTARYGYTF | TGTGCCAGCAACCTTGGGACAGCGAGATATGGCTACACCTTC
. | TRBJ2-3 | . | TRBV29-1 | CSVTPSVDTQYF | TGCAGCGTCACCCCTAGCGTAGATACGCAGTATTTT
once | TRBJ1-5 | TRBD1 | TRBV7-6 | CASSDTGGNQPQHF | TGTGCCAGCAGCGACACAGGGGGCAATCAGCCCCAGCATTTT
few | TRBJ2-7 | . | TRBV18 | CASSPPSSYEQYF | TGTGCCAGCTCACCACCTTCCAGCTACGAGCAGTACTTC
. | TRBJ2-1 | TRBD2 | TRBV27 | CASSTRTSGYNEQFF | TGTGCCAGCAGTACCAGGACTAGCGGCTACAATGAGCAGTTCTTC
. | TRBJ2-7 | TRBD2 | TRBV7-2 | CASSPEGLDHYEQYF | TGTGCCAGCAGCCCAGAGGGACTAGACCACTACGAGCAGTACTTC
. | TRBJ1-2 | TRBD1 | TRBV7-8 | CASSLVFPGGQYGWGYTF | TGTGCCAGCAGCTTAGTTTTCCCCGGGGGACAGTACGGTTGGGGCTACACCTTC
. | TRBJ2-3 | . | TRBV4-2 | CASSPGSRVTDTQYF | TGTGCCAGCAGCCCCGGTTCTCGAGTCACAGATACGCAGTATTTT
. | TRBJ1-2 | TRBD1 | TRBV5-5 | CASSLVDRGGYTF | TGTGCCAGCAGCTTGGTGGACAGGGGCGGCTACACCTTC
. | TRBJ2-1 | . | TRBV28 | CASKASSSYNEQFF | TGTGCCAGCAAAGCGTCCAGCTCCTACAATGAGCAGTTCTTC
. | TRBJ1-2 | TRBD1 | TRBV28 | CASSQNPQGVYGYTF | TGTGCCAGCAGCCAAAACCCACAGGGGGTCTATGGCTACACCTTC
. | TRBJ1-3 | TRBD1 | TRBV7-6 | CASSLGPGTASGNTIYF | TGTGCCAGCAGCTTAGGGCCCGGGACAGCCTCTGGAAACACCATATATTTT
. | TRBJ1-1 | . | TRBV20-1 | CSSTVDTEAFF | TGCAGTTCGACTGTTGACACTGAAGCTTTCTTT
. | TRBJ2-2 | TRBD2 | TRBV10-3 | CAISGRADAGELFF | TGTGCCATTAGCGGGAGAGCGGACGCCGGGGAGCTGTTTTTT
. | TRBJ1-1 | TRBD1 | TRBV5-1 | CASSLDPLGQASNTEAFF | TGCGCCAGCAGCTTGGACCCCTTGGGACAGGCTTCGAACACTGAAGCTTTCTTT
. | TRBJ2-3 | TRBD2 | TRBV7-9 | CASSYSGRYTDTQYF | TGTGCCAGCAGTTATAGCGGGAGGTACACAGATACGCAGTATTTT
. | TRBJ1-1 | TRBD1 | TRBV7-2 | CASSSDRSRAFF | TGTGCCAGCAGCTCGGACAGGTCGAGGGCTTTCTTT
. | TRBJ2-1 | TRBD1 | TRBV5-1 | CASSPGQGAAEQFF | TGCGCCAGCAGCCCGGGACAGGGGGCCGCTGAGCAGTTCTTC
. | TRBJ2-7 | TRBD1 | TRBV15 | CATSRDLNRGEQYF | TGTGCCACCAGCAGAGATTTAAACAGGGGTGAGCAGTACTTC
. | TRBJ1-2 | . | TRBV18 | CASSPGVTGNYGYTF | TGTGCCAGCTCACCAGGGGTAACGGGGAACTATGGCTACACCTTC
. | TRBJ2-1 | TRBD2 | TRBV30 | CAWTLAGAGDEQFF | TGTGCCTGGACTCTAGCGGGAGCAGGGGATGAGCAGTTCTTC
. | TRBJ2-1 | TRBD2 | TRBV7-3 | CASSLPTSGFKGEQFF | TGTGCCAGCAGCTTACCAACTAGCGGGTTCAAGGGGGAGCAGTTCTTC
. | TRBJ1-5 | TRBD1 | TRBV11-2 | CASSLRGRPNQPQHF | TGTGCCAGCAGCTTAAGGGGGCGGCCTAATCAGCCCCAGCATTTT
. | TRBJ2-7 | . | TRBV5-1 | CASSPFSGPLGEQYF | TGCGCCAGCAGCCCCTTTAGCGGTCCCCTAGGGGAGCAGTACTTC
. | TRBJ1-2 | . | TRBV27 | CASSLSAYGYTF | TGTGCCAGCAGTTTATCGGCCTATGGCTACACCTTC
. | TRBJ1-2 | TRBD1 | TRBV28 | CASSRPPPQGARYGYTF | TGTGCCAGCAGCCGTCCTCCACCACAGGGGGCGAGGTATGGCTACACCTTC
. | TRBJ1-1 | TRBD1 | TRBV18 | CASSPWDSHEAFF | TGTGCCAGCTCACCCTGGGACAGCCATGAAGCTTTCTTT
. | TRBJ2-7 | TRBD1 | TRBV28 | CASSPAGGFSYEQYF | TGTGCCAGCAGCCCGGCAGGGGGTTTCTCCTACGAGCAGTACTTC
once | TRBJ1-2 | . | TRBV5-6 | CASSLGGANYGYTF | TGTGCCAGCAGCCTCGGGGGAGCTAACTATGGCTACACCTTC
. | TRBJ2-1 | TRBD1 | TRBV15 | CATSIRGRPYNEQFF | TGTGCCACCAGCATTAGGGGGCGGCCTTACAATGAGCAGTTCTTC
. | TRBJ1-2 | TRBD1 | TRBV19 | CASSIEGQGSYGYTF | TGTGCCAGTAGTATAGAAGGACAGGGTTCCTATGGCTACACCTTC
. | TRBJ2-2 | TRBD1 | TRBV28 | CASSSDRGSGELFF | TGTGCCAGCAGTTCGGACAGGGGGAGCGGGGAGCTGTTTTTT
. | TRBJ2-3 | TRBD2 | TRBV6-5 | CASGLAESTDTQYF | TGTGCCTCAGGGCTAGCGGAGTCCACAGATACGCAGTATTTT
. | TRBJ1-1 | . | TRBV28 | CASSLPGLYTEAFF | TGTGCCAGCAGCCTACCTGGACTATACACTGAAGCTTTCTTT
few | TRBJ2-4 | . | TRBV10-2 | CASSGRREAKNIQYF | TGCGCCAGTTCTGGACGCAGGGAAGCCAAAAACATTCAGTACTTC
. | TRBJ2-3 | . | TRBV9 | CASSVAGIGTDTQYF | TGTGCCAGCAGCGTAGCCGGTATAGGCACAGATACGCAGTATTTT
. | TRBJ2-1 | TRBD2 | TRBV7-8 | CASSRGTSGSLYNEQFF | TGTGCCAGCAGCAGGGGGACTAGCGGGAGCCTATACAATGAGCAGTTCTTC
once | TRBJ2-1 | TRBD2 | TRBV7-3 | CASSLVAGGKPRYAYNEQFF | TGTGCCAGCAGCTTAGTCGCGGGAGGTAAGCCCAGGTACGCTTACAATGAGCAGTTCTTC
. | TRBJ1-1 | TRBD1 | TRBV28 | CASRGTANTEAFF | TGTGCCAGCAGGGGGACAGCGAACACTGAAGCTTTCTTT